The clone carrying this T cell receptor beta chain was recorded once. CDR1 and CDR2 (germline): SGHKS, YYEKEE (reference sequence). The CDR3 loop spans 15 amino acids. Trimming removed 0 bases at V and 6 bases at J, with 15 bases between. This specimen comes from a study of control samples from healthy donors and cancer patients. Sequencing used immunoSEQ multiplex PCR; TCRdb keeps in-frame clones, though not all of them. This repertoire shows fewer than 85,000 clones, roughly 92% found once; its top ten account for 5.8%. The origin of this receptor is a woman aged 55-69 years in good health. The material sequenced was blood. The chain recombines TRBV5-5 with TRBJ1-2; D call uncertain. CDR3 DNA sequence: TGTGCCAGCAGCTTGGGTCCGGTGGAGGTCCATGGCTACACCTTC. Residues: CASSLGPVEVHGYTF.